This T cell receptor (beta chain) originates from a study of control samples from healthy donors and cancer patients. This clone was seen a few times. Germline CDR1 and CDR2: PRHDT and FYEKMQ (reference sequence). The CDR3 totals 17 residues. The V segment lost 5 bases and the J segment 3 bases; nucleotides outside the gene matches: 8. Profiling relied on immunoSEQ multiplex PCR, and the TCRdb table lists in-frame clones only, not all of them. The table records around 99,000 clones, about nine tenths of them present only once. Input material: blood. This TCR was sampled from a human donor in good health. The donor label of this sample is uncertain. The genes are TRBV13 and TRBJ2-3; 13 nucleotides line up with TRBD2. For the CDR3, the DNA is TGTGCCAGCAGCCCCCGGACTAGCGGGGGCCTTACAGATACGCAGTATTTT. Translation: CASSPRTSGGLTDTQYF.